This section outlines one T cell receptor beta chain sequence together with its context. The antigen is unknown. The data are from a study of CD8 T cells in Susac syndrome. On the study more broadly: Among the Susac syndrome patients who underwent sequencing, five or six had clinically active disease, while 8 or 9 of them were in remission. Overall study results and limits: The study's TCR sequencing and HLA analysis drew on a certain number of individuals. That number was acknowledged as relatively small. There were some 16 Susac-specific public clones in total CD8+ repertoires and roughly 5 in CD8+ TEMRA repertoires.

CDR3 size: 15 residues. Trimming shortened V by 6 bases and J by 0 bases, and 17 bases separated the two germline ends. Germline-derived CDR1 and CDR2 are DFQATT and SNEGSKA (reference sequence). About 0.5 to 1 ug RNA was reverse transcribed with random hexamers. An immunoSEQ multiplex PCR amplified TCR beta CDR3 over 54 Vbeta and 13 Jbeta. TCRdb analysed the immunoSEQ multiplex PCR reads with MiXCR anew, one entry per CDR3 protein. The profile shows some 96,000 distinct CDR3 sequences, 95% of them singletons. The material sequenced was CD8+ T cells from PBMCs. The TCR was taken from a human donor with Susac syndrome. This sequence joins TRBV20-1 and TRBJ2-5; tentative D call: TRBD1 (6 bases). CDR3 nucleotides: TGCAGTGCCCCTCACAGGGCGACGTACCAAGAGACCCAGTACTTC. It codes for CSAPHRATYQETQYF.